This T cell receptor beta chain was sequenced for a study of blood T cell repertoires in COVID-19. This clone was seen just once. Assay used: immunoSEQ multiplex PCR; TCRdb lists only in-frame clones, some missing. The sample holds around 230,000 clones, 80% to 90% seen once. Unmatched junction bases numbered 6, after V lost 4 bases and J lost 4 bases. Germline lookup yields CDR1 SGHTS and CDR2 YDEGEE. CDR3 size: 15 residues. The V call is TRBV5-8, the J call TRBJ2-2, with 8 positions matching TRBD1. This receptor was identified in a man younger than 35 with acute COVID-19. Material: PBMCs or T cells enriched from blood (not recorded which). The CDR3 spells CASSTARGLTGELFF. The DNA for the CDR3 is TGTGCCAGCAGCACGGCCAGGGGGCTCACCGGGGAGCTGTTTTTT.